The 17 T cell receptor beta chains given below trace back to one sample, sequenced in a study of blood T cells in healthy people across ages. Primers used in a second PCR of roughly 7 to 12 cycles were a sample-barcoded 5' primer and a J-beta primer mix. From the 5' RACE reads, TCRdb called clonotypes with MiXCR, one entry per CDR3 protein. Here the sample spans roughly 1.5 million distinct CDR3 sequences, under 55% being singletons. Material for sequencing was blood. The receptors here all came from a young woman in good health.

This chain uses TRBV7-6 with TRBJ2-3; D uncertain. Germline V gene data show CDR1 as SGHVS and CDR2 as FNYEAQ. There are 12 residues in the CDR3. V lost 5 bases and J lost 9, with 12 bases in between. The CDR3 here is CASSRMRLTQYF. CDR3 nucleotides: TGTGCCAGCAGCCGCATGCGGTTGACGCAGTATTTT.

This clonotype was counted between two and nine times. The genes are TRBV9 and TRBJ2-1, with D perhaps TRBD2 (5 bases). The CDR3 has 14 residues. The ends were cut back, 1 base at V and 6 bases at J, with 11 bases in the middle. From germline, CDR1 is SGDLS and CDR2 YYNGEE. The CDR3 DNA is TGTGCCAGCAGCGTATTTGGCGGGCCCAATGAGCAGTTCTTC. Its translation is CASSVFGGPNEQFF.

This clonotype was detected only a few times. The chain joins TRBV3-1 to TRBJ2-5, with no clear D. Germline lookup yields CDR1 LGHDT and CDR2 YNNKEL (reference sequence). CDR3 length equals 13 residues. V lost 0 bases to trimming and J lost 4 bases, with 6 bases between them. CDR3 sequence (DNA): TGTGCCAGCAGCCAAGATCATGGAGAGACCCAGTACTTC. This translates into CASSQDHGETQYF.

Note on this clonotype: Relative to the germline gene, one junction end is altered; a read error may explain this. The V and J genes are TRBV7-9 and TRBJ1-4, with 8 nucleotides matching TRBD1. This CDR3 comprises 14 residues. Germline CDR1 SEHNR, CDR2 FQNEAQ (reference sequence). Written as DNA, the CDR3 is TGTGTCAGCAGCTTGCAGGGGGCAGTTGAAAAACTGTTTTTT. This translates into CVSSLQGAVEKLFF.

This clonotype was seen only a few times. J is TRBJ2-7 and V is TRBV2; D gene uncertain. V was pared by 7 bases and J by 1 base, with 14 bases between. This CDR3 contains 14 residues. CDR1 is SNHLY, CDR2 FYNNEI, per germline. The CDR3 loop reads CASTNAVYSYEQYF. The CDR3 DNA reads TGTGCCAGCACCAACGCAGTATATTCCTACGAGCAGTACTTC.

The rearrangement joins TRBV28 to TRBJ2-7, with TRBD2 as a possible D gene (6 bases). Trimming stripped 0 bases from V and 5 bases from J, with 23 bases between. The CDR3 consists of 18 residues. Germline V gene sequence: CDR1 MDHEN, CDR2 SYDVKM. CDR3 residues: CASSLWGVKRVSSHEQYF. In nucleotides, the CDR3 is TGTGCCAGCAGTTTATGGGGGGTGAAGCGGGTTTCTTCCCACGAGCAGTACTTC.

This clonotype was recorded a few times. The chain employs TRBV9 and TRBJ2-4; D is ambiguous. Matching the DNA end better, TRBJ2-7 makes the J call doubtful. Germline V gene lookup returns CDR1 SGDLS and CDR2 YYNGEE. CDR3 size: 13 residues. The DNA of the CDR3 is TGTGCCAGCAGCGTTAGACCCTCGGGCGAGCAGTACTTC. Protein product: CASSVRPSGEQYF.

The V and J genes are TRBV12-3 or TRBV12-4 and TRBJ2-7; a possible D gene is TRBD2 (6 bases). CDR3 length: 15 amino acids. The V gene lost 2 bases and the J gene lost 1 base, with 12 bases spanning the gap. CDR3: CASSLRVGGSYEQYF. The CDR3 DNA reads TGTGCCAGCAGTTTAAGGGTGGGAGGATCCTACGAGCAGTACTTC.

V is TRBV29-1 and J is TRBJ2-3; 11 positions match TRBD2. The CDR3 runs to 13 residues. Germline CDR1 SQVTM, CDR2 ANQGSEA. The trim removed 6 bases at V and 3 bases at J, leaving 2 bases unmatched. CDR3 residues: CSVWTSGTDTQYF. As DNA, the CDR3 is TGCAGCGTCTGGACTAGCGGGACAGATACGCAGTATTTT.

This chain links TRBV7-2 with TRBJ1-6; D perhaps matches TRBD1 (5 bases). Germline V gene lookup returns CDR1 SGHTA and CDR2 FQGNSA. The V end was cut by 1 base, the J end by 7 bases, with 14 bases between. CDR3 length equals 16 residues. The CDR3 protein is CASSLVPRGTNSPLHF. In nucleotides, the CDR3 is TGTGCCAGCAGCTTAGTCCCTAGAGGGACGAATTCACCCCTCCACTTT.

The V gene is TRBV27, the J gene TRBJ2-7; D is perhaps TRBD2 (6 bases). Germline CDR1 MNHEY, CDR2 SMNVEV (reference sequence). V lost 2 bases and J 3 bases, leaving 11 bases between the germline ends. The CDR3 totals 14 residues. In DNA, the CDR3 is TGTGCCAGCAGTTTACTCGGGAGTGACTACGAGCAGTACTTC. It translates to CASSLLGSDYEQYF.

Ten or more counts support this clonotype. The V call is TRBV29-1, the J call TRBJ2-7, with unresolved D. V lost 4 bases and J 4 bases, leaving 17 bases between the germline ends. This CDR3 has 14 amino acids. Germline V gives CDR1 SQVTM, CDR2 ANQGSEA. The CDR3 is CSVAGRASLYEQYF. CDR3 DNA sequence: TGCAGCGTTGCGGGCCGGGCCTCGCTTTACGAGCAGTACTTC.

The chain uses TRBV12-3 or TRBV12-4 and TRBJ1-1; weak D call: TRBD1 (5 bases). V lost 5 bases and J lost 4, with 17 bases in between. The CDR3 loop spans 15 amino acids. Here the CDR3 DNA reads TGTGCCAGCAGTCCCCGAGGGGAGGTGAGCACTGAAGCTTTCTTT. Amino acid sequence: CASSPRGEVSTEAFF.

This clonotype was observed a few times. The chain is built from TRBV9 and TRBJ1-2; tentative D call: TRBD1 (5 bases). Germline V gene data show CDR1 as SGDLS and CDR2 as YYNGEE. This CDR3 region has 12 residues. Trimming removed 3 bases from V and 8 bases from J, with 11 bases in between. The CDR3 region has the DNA TGTGCCAGCAGCGAGGGGTTTAGGGGCTACACCTTC. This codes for CASSEGFRGYTF.

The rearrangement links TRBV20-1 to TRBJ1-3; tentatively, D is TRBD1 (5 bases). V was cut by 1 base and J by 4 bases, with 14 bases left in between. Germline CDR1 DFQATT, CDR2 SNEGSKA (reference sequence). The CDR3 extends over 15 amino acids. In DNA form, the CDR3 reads TGCAGTGCTAGAGCTGGGACGGATGAAGGAAACACCATATATTTT. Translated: CSARAGTDEGNTIYF.

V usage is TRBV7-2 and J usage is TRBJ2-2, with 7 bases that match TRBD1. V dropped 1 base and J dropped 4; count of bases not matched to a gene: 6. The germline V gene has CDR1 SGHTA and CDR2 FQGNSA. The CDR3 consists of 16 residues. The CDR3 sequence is CASSLVATGATGELFF. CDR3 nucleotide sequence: TGTGCCAGCAGCTTAGTAGCAACAGGGGCCACCGGGGAGCTGTTTTTT.

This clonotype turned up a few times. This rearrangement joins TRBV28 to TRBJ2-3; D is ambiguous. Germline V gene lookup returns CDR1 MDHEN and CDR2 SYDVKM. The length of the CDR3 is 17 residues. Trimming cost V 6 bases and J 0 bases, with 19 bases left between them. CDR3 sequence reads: CASSRSFARPSTDTQYF. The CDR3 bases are TGTGCCAGCAGCCGGTCTTTTGCCCGCCCTAGCACAGATACGCAGTATTTT.